This T cell receptor beta chain was captured by sequencing in a study of sequential checkpoint blockade in melanoma. The wider study: After both sequences, patients received maintenance nivolumab.

The CDR3 runs to 17 residues. The treatment was: randomized to nivolumab then ipilimumab (arm A) or the reverse (arm B). None of the patients previously received DNA-damaging chemotherapy. PBMC sorting kept live CD3+CD8+ cells without CD19 or CD56. The method was immunoSEQ multiplex PCR; TCRdb's version includes in-frame clones alone and lacks a portion of them. The sample lists about 40,000 clones, 86% occurring once. V gene TRBV21-1 combines with J gene TRBJ2-7; the table's D call, TRBD2, was not checked against the DNA. TRBV21-1 has pseudogene status. Sequencing used CD8+ T cells sorted from blood (inferred from file names), obtained from a patient given nivolumab and ipilimumab in sequence. The receptor was isolated from a human donor with melanoma. CDR3 protein: CASSLRGGLAGDYEQYF. DNA for the CDR3: TGTGCCAGCAGCCTCCGAGGGGGACTAGCGGGAGACTACGAGCAGTACTTC.